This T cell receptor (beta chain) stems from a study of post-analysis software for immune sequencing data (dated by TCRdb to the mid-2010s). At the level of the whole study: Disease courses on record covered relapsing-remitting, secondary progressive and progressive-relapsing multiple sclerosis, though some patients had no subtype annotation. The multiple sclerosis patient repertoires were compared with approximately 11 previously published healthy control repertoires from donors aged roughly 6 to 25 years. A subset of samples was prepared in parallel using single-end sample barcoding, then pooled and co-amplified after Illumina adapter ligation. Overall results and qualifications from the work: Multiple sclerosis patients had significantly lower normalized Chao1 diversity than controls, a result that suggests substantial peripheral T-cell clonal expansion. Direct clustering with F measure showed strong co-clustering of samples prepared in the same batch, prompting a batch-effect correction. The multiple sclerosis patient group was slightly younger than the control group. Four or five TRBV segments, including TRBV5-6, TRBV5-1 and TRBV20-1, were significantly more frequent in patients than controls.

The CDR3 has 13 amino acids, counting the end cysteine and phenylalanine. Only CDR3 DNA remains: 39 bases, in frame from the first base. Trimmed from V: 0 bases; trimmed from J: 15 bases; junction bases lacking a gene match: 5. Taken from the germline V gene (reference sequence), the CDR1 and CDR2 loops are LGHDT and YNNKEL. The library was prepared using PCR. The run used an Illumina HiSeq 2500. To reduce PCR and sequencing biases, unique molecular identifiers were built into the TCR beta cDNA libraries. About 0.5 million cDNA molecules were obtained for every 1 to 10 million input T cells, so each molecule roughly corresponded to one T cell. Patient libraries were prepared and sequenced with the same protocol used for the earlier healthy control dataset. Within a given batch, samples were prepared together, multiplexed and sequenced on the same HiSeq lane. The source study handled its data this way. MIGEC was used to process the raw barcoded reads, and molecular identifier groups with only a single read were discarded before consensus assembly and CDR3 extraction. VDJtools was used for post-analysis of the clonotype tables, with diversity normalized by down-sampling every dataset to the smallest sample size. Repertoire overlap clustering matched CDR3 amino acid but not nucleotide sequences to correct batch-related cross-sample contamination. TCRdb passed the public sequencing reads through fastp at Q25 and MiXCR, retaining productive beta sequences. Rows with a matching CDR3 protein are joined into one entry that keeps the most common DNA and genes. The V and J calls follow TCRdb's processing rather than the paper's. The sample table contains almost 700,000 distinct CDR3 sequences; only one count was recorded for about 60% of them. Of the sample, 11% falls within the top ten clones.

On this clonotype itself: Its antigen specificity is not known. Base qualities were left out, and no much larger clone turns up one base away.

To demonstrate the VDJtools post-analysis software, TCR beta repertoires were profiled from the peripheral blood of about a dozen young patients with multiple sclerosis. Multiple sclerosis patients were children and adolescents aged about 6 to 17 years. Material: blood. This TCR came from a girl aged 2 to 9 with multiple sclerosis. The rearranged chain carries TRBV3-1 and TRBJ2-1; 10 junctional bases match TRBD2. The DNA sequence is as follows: TGTGCCAGCAGCCAAGACTCAGCGGGAGGGCGGTTCTTC. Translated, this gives CASSQDSAGGRFF.